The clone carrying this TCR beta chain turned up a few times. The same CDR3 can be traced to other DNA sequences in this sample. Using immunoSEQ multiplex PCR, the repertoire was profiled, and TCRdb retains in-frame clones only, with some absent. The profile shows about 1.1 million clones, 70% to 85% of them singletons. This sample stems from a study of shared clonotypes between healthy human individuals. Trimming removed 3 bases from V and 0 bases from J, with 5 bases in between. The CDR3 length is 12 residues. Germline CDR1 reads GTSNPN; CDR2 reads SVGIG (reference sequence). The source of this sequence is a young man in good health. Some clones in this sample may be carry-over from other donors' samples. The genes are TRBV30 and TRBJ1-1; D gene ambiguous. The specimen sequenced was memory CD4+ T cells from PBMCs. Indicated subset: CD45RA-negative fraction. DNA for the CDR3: TGTGCCTGGAGCCTCATGAACACTGAAGCTTTCTTT. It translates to CAWSLMNTEAFF.